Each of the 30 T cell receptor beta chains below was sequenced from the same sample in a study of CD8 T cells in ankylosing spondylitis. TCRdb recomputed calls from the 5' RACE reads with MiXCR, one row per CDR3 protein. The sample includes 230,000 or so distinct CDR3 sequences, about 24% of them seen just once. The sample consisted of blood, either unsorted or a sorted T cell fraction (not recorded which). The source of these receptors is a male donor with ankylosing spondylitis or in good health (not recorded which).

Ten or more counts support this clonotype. CDR3 loop: CASSQVGQRNTEAFF. As DNA, the CDR3 is TGCGCCAGCAGCCAAGTGGGGCAGAGGAACACTGAAGCTTTCTTT. The chain couples TRBV4-1 to TRBJ1-1; possible D gene TRBD1, 5 bases. CDR1 MGHRA and CDR2 YSYEKL come from the germline V gene. V was shortened by 1 base and J by 1 base, with 10 bases between the two germline ends. CDR3 length: 15 residues.

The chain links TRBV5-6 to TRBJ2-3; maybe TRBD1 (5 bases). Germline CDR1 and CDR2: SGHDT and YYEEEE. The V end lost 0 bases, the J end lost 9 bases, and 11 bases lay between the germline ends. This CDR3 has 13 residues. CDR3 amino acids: CASSLGRDGTQYF. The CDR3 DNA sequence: TGTGCCAGCAGCTTGGGCAGGGATGGGACGCAGTATTTT. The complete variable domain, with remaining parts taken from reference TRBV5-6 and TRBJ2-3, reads DAGVTQSPTHLIKTRGQQVTLRCSPKSGHDTVSWYQQALGQGPQFIFQYYEEEERQRGNFPDRFSGHQFPNYSSELNVNALLLGDSALYLCASSLGRDGTQYFGPGTRLTVL.

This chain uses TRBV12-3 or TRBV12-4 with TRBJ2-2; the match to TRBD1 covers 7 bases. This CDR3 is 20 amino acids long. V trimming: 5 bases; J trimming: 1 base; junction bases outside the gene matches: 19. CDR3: CASSPLMRPRRQGNTGELFF. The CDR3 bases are TGTGCCAGCAGTCCCCTAATGCGTCCTCGAAGACAGGGGAACACCGGGGAGCTGTTTTTT.

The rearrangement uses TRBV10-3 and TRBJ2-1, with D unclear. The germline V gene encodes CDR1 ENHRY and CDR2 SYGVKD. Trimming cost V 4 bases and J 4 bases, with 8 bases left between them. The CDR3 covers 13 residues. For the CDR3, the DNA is TGTGCCATCAGTGTCGGCAGGTACAATGAGCAGTTCTTC. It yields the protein CAISVGRYNEQFF.

CDR3 protein: CSVSPDSRYGYTF. The CDR3 nucleotides read TGCAGCGTTTCCCCAGACAGTCGCTATGGCTACACCTTC. This chain joins TRBV29-1 and TRBJ1-2; D may be TRBD1 (5 bases). CDR1 and CDR2 (germline): SQVTM, ANQGSEA. V was cut by 5 bases and J by 4 bases, with 14 bases left in between. This CDR3 region has 13 residues. The full variable domain, with the rest looked up from reference TRBV29-1 and TRBJ1-2, is SAVISQKPSRDICQRGTSLTIQCQVDSQVTMMFWYRQQPGQSLTLIATANQGSEATYESGFVIDKFPISRPNLTFSTLTVSNMSPEDSSIYLCSVSPDSRYGYTFGSGTRLTVV.

The CDR3 is CSTGGVQETQYF. DNA for the CDR3: TGCTCTACTGGTGGAGTCCAAGAGACCCAGTACTTC. V is TRBV29-1 and J is TRBJ2-5; D not certain. Germline V gives CDR1 SQVTM, CDR2 ANQGSEA. The CDR3 is made up of 12 amino acids.

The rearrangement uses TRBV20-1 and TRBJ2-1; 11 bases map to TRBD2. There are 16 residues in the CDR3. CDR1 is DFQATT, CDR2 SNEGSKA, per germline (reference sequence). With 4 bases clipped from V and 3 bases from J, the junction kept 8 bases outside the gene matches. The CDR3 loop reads CSAISLAGGLYNEQFF. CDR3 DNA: TGCAGTGCTATAAGTCTAGCGGGGGGACTCTACAATGAGCAGTTCTTC.

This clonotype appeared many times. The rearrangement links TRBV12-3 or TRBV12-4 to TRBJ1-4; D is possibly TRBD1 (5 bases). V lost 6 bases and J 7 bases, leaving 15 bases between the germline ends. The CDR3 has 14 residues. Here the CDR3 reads CASRETGYGEKLFF. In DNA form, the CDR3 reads TGTGCCAGCAGAGAAACAGGTTACGGTGAAAAACTGTTTTTT.

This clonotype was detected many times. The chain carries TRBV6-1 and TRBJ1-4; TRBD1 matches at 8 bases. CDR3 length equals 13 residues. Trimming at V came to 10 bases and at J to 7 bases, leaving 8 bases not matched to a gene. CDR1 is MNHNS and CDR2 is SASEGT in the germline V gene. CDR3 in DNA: TGTGCCACCGGGGGCAGGGGGCGTGAAAAACTGTTTTTT. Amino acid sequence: CATGGRGREKLFF.

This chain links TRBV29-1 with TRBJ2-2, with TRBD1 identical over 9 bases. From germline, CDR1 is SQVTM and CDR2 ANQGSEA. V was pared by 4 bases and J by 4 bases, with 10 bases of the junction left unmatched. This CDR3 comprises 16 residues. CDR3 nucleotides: TGCAGCGTTGGTGGGACAGGGTCAATGGGCACCGGGGAGCTGTTTTTT. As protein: CSVGGTGSMGTGELFF.

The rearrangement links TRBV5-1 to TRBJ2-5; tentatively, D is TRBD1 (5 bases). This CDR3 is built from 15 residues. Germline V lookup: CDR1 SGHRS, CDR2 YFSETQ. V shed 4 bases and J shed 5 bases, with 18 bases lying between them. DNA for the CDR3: TGCGCCAGCAGCGCAGGTCAGGGTCGCTTGGAGACCCAGTACTTC. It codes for CASSAGQGRLETQYF.

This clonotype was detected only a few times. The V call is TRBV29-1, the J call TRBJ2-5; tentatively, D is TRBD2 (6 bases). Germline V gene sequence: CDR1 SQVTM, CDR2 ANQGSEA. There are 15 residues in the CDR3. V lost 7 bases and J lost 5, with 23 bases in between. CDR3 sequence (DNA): TGCAGCGCCAGCGGGCCCGGGGGTGAATCCGAGACCCAGTACTTC. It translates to CSASGPGGESETQYF.

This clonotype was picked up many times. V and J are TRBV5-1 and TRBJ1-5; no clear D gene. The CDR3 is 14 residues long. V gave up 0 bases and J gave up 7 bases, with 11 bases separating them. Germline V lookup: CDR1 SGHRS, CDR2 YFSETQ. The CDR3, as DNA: TGCGCCAGCAGCTTGGCTCCCGGGCGACAGCCCCAGCATTTT. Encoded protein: CASSLAPGRQPQHF.

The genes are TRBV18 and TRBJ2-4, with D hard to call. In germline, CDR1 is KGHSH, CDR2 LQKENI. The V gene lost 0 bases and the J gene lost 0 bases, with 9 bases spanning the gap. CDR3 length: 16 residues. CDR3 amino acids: CASSPPSALAKNIQYF. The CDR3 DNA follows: TGTGCCAGCTCACCACCCTCGGCGCTAGCCAAAAACATTCAGTACTTC.

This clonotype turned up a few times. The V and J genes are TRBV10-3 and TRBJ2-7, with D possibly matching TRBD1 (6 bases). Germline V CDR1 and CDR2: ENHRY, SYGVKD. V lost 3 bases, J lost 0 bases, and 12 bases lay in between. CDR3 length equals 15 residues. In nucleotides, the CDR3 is TGTGCCATCAGTGACCGTCAACAGGGCTCCTACGAGCAGTACTTC. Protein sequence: CAISDRQQGSYEQYF.

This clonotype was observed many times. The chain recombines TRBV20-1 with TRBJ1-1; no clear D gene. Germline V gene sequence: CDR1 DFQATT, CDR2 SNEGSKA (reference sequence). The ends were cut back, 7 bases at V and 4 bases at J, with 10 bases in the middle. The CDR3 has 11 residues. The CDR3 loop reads CSGYGGTEAFF. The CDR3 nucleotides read TGCAGTGGGTATGGTGGCACTGAAGCTTTCTTT.

The DNA for the CDR3 is TGCAGTGCTCCGGGACAGGGGCAAGCAGATACGCAGTATTTT. It translates to CSAPGQGQADTQYF. V gene TRBV20-1 combines with J gene TRBJ2-3; 10 bases map to TRBD1. V dropped 5 bases and J dropped 4; count of bases not matched to a gene: 6. Germline V gives CDR1 DFQATT, CDR2 SNEGSKA (reference sequence). CDR3 length equals 14 residues.

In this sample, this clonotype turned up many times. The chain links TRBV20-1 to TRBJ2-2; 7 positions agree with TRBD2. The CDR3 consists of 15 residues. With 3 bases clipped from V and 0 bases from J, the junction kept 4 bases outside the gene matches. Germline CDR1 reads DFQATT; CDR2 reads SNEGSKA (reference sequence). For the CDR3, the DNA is TGCAGTGCTAGTCATGCGGGGGCGAACACCGGGGAGCTGTTTTTT. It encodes CSASHAGANTGELFF.

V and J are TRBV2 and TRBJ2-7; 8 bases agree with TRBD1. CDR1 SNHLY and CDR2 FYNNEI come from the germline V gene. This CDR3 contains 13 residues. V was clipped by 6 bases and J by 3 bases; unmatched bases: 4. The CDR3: CASRTGALYEQYF. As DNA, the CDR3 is TGTGCCAGCAGGACAGGGGCCCTCTACGAGCAGTACTTC. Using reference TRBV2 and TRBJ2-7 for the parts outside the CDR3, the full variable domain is EPEVTQTPSHQVTQMGQEVILRCVPISNHLYFYWYRQILGQKVEFLVSFYNNEISEKSEIFDDQFSVERPDGSNFTLKIRSTKLEDSAMYFCASRTGALYEQYFGPGTRLTVT.

The CDR3 coding sequence is TGCAGTGCTCGAAGGATTGGGGCCGGGGGAGATACGCAGTATTTT. As protein: CSARRIGAGGDTQYF. This chain uses TRBV20-1 with TRBJ2-3, with D possibly matching TRBD2 (6 bases). With 5 bases removed from V and 5 bases from J, the gap between germline ends came to 20 bases. The germline V gene encodes CDR1 DFQATT and CDR2 SNEGSKA (reference sequence). The CDR3 length is 15 residues.

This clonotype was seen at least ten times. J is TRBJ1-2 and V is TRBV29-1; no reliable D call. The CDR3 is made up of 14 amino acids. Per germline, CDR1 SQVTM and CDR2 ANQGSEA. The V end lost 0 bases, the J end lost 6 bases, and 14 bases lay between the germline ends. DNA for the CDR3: TGCAGCGTTGAAGAGGCAGTCCTTGTGAATGGCTACACCTTC. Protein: CSVEEAVLVNGYTF.

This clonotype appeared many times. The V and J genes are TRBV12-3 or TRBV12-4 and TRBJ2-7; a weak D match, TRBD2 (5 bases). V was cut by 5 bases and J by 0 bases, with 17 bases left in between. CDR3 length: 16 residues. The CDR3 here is CASSRAGVDLSYEQYF. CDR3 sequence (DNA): TGTGCCAGCAGTAGAGCCGGGGTAGATCTCTCCTACGAGCAGTACTTC.

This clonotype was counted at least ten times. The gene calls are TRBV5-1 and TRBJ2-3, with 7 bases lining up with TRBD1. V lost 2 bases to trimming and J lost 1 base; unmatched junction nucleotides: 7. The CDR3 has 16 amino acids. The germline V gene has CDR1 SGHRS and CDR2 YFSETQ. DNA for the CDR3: TGCGCCAGCAGCTTACAGGGGAGCCATGGCACAGATACGCAGTATTTT. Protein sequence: CASSLQGSHGTDTQYF.

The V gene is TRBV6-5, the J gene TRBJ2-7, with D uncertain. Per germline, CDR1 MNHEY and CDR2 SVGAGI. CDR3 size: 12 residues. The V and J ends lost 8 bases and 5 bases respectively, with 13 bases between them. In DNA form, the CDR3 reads TGTGCCAGCCGGACGGTCTTAAACGAGCAGTACTTC. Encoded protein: CASRTVLNEQYF.

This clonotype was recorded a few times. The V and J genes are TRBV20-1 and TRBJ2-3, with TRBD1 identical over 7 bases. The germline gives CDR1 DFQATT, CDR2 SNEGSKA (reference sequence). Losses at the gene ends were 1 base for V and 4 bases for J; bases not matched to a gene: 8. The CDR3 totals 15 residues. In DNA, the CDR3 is TGCAGTGCTAGAGCTGAAGACAGGGCGCCAGATACGCAGTATTTT. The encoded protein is CSARAEDRAPDTQYF.

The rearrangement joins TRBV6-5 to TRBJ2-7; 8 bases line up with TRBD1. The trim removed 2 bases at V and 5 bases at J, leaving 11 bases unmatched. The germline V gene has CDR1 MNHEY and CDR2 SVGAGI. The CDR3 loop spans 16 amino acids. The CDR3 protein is CASSYNGQGLVDEQYF. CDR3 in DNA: TGTGCCAGCAGTTACAACGGACAGGGATTAGTCGACGAGCAGTACTTC.

The chain's CDR3 is CASSLGSPILSNTGELFF. The CDR3 nucleotides are TGTGCCAGCAGCTTAGGGTCCCCTATTCTATCGAACACCGGGGAGCTGTTTTTT. V usage is TRBV13 and J usage is TRBJ2-2; D not resolved. Germline CDR1 and CDR2: PRHDT and FYEKMQ (reference sequence). V dropped 0 bases and J dropped 0 bases, with 14 bases sitting between them. This CDR3 comprises 18 residues.

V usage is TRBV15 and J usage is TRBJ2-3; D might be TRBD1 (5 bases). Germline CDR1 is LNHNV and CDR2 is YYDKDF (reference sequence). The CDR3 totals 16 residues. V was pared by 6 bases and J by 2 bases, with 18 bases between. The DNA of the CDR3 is TGTGCCACCAGTCAGGGTATCCCCCCCCACACAGATACGCAGTATTTT. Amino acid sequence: CATSQGIPPHTDTQYF.

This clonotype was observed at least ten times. CDR3 nucleotide sequence: TGTGCCAGCAGCTTGGCAGTGACAGATACGCAGTATTTT. Amino acid sequence: CASSLAVTDTQYF. The gene calls are TRBV7-2 and TRBJ2-3; D call uncertain. Deletions cut 3 bases from V and 3 bases from J, with 7 bases between. Germline V gives CDR1 SGHTA, CDR2 FQGNSA. CDR3 length equals 13 residues.

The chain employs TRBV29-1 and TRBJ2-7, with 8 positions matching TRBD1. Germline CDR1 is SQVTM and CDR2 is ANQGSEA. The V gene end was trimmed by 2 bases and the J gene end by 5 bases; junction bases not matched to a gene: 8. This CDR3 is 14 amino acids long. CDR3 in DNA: TGCAGCGTTGAATTGACAGGGGCCTACCACGAGCAGTACTTC. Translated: CSVELTGAYHEQYF.